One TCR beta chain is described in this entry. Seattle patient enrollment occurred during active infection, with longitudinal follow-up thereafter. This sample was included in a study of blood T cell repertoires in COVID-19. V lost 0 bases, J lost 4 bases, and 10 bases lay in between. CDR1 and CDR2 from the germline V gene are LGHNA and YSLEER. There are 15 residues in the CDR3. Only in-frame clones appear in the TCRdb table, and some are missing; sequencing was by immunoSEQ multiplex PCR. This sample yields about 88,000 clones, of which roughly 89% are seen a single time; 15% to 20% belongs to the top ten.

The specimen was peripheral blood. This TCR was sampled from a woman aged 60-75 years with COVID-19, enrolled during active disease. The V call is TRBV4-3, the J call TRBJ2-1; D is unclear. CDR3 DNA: TGCGCCAGCAGCCAAGATACACTATGGTACAATGAGCAGTTCTTC. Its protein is CASSQDTLWYNEQFF.